This T cell receptor beta chain was obtained from a study of T cells in Graves' hyperthyroidism and ophthalmopathy. The CDR3 has 17 amino acids. V dropped 2 bases and J dropped 4; count of bases not matched to a gene: 10. From germline, CDR1 is SNHLY and CDR2 FYNNEI. This clonotype was counted only a few times. A patient was excluded if there was uncontrolled infection, other autoimmune disease, pregnancy or lactation. From RNA transcripts, TCR beta CDR3 regions were amplified. The HTBI set primed first-round TCR CDR3 RT-PCR. One entry per CDR3 protein results from TCRdb running MiXCR on the multiplex PCR reads. The repertoire holds 500,000 or so distinct CDR3 sequences, under 20% seen once, with 17% in the top ten.

The specimen sequenced was blood. The V call is TRBV2, the J call TRBJ1-2; 10 bases are shared with TRBD1. The clonotype originates from a woman younger than 30 with Graves' ophthalmopathy. The DNA for the CDR3 is TGTGCCAGCAGTGAAACGGACAGGGGGTCTGTGGTCTATGGCTACACCTTC. It specifies CASSETDRGSVVYGYTF.